A single sample is the source of the 21 T cell receptor beta chains below, sequenced in a study of blood T cells in healthy people across ages. Then a second PCR, running about 6 to 11 cycles, was carried out with a sample-barcoded 5' primer and a J-beta primer mix. Via MiXCR, TCRdb re-called the 5' RACE reads, giving one row per CDR3 protein. The data show about 1 million distinct CDR3 sequences, 45% seen once. Source material: blood. All receptors come from a woman in her sixties or seventies in good health.

Ten or more counts support this clonotype. The chain is built from TRBV10-3 and TRBJ2-3; no firm D call. The CDR3 contains 13 residues. Germline loops: CDR1 ENHRY, CDR2 SYGVKD. V was pared by 6 bases and J by 0 bases, with 7 bases between. In DNA form, the CDR3 reads TGTGCCATCAGGACCCTTAGCACAGATACGCAGTATTTT. Translated, it gives CAIRTLSTDTQYF.

This clonotype appeared a few times. The chain is built from TRBV20-1 and TRBJ1-4, with 8 nucleotides matching TRBD1. Germline CDR1 DFQATT, CDR2 SNEGSKA (reference sequence). V shed 6 bases and J 10 bases; nucleotides not matched to a gene: 7. This CDR3 spans 12 amino acids. The CDR3 DNA reads TGCAGTGCGACGGACAGGGCGGGAAAACTGTTTTTT. It specifies CSATDRAGKLFF.

V gene TRBV6-5 combines with J gene TRBJ1-4; 7 positions agree with TRBD1. Germline V CDR1 and CDR2: MNHEY, SVGAGI. J was trimmed by 8 bases and V by 6 bases; bases with no gene match: 6. This CDR3 is built from 13 residues. In DNA, the CDR3 is TGTGCCAGCAGAACCACAGGGGTCGAAAAACTGTTTTTT. This codes for CASRTTGVEKLFF.

The chain joins TRBV7-8 to TRBJ1-5; the D is unclear. CDR1 SGHVS and CDR2 FQNEAQ come from the germline V gene. V was trimmed by 0 bases and J by 6 bases, leaving 6 bases between them. This CDR3 has 13 residues. The DNA of the CDR3 is TGTGCCAGCAGCTTAGCTCCAGGTCAGCCCCAGCATTTT. It codes for CASSLAPGQPQHF.

This clonotype was seen a single time. The V and J genes are TRBV7-9 and TRBJ1-2; D is ambiguous. Trimming took 1 base from V and 2 from J, leaving 11 bases between them. Germline V CDR1 and CDR2: SEHNR, FQNEAQ (reference sequence). This CDR3 comprises 15 residues. CDR3 loop: CASSLGAERNYGYTF. Here the CDR3 DNA reads TGTGCCAGCAGCTTAGGGGCGGAACGGAACTATGGCTACACCTTC. Looking up the rest from reference TRBV7-9 and TRBJ1-2 gives the full variable domain: DTGVSQNPRHKITKRGQNVTFRCDPISEHNRLYWYRQTLGQGPEFLTYFQNEAQLEKSRLLSDRFSAERPKGSFSTLEIQRTEQGDSAMYLCASSLGAERNYGYTFGSGTRLTVV.

In this sample, this clonotype turned up a few times. J is TRBJ2-7 and V is TRBV5-1, with D possibly being TRBD2 (5 bases). The ends were cut back, 0 bases at V and 6 bases at J, with 19 bases in the middle. This CDR3 has 16 amino acids. Germline assignment: CDR1 SGHRS and CDR2 YFSETQ. The CDR3 reads CASSLGVAGRRPEQYF. The CDR3 DNA reads TGCGCCAGCAGCTTGGGGGTAGCAGGAAGGAGGCCCGAGCAGTACTTC.

The chain combines TRBV30 with TRBJ2-6; D is uncertain. Germline assignment: CDR1 GTSNPN and CDR2 SVGIG (reference sequence). This CDR3 is 14 amino acids long. Trimming pared 4 bases from V and 2 bases from J, leaving 9 bases between. CDR3 in amino acids: CAWTGSTGANVLTF. DNA for the CDR3: TGTGCCTGGACAGGTTCGACTGGGGCCAACGTCCTGACTTTC.

For the CDR3, the DNA is TGTGCCAGCAGTGATACCACTACAAGCTCTGGGGCCAACGTCCTGACTTTC. Translation: CASSDTTTSSGANVLTF. The chain is built from TRBV25-1 and TRBJ2-6; D uncertain. CDR1 is MGHDK, CDR2 SYGVNS, per germline. The CDR3 runs 17 residues. The V and J ends lost 3 bases and 0 bases respectively, with 12 bases between them.

The rearrangement joins TRBV10-1 to TRBJ1-5; no reliable D call. Trimming left V 5 bases short and J 5 bases short, with 10 bases between. The CDR3 spans 13 residues. CDR1 and CDR2 (germline): WNHNN, SYGVQD (reference sequence). The CDR3 sequence is CASSPGIYQPQHF. The CDR3 DNA reads TGCGCCAGCAGTCCGGGGATCTATCAGCCCCAGCATTTT.

This clonotype was detected only a few times. The chain couples TRBV20-1 to TRBJ2-7; D is ambiguous. CDR3 size: 14 residues. CDR1 is DFQATT and CDR2 is SNEGSKA in the germline V gene (reference sequence). DNA of the CDR3: TGCAGCTCCCTCCGACCGGCGGTTACCTACGAGCAGTACTTC. Translation: CSSLRPAVTYEQYF.

The chain employs TRBV12-3 or TRBV12-4 and TRBJ2-7; D remains ambiguous. This CDR3 has 12 residues. The V and J ends lost 3 bases and 9 bases respectively, with 12 bases between them. CDR3 in amino acids: CASSFDRGRQYF. The DNA of the CDR3 is TGTGCCAGCAGTTTTGATCGCGGCAGGCAGTACTTC.

Note on this clonotype: Compared with germline, one end of the junction differs, possibly owing to a read error. CDR3 amino acids: CGAPHPRNSYNEQFF. The CDR3 nucleotides are TGCGGTGCTCCCCATCCCAGGAACTCCTACAATGAGCAGTTCTTC. The J gene is TRBJ2-1, the V gene TRBV20-1; D remains ambiguous. Germline CDR1 and CDR2: DFQATT and SNEGSKA (reference sequence). The CDR3 is made up of 15 amino acids.

The chain joins TRBV20-1 to TRBJ2-7; 8 bases map to TRBD1. CDR1 and CDR2 (germline): DFQATT, SNEGSKA (reference sequence). This CDR3 comprises 15 residues. V lost 0 bases, J lost 2 bases, and 6 bases stayed unmatched. CDR3 amino acids: CSARDTGQGPYEQYF. In DNA form, the CDR3 reads TGCAGTGCTAGAGATACAGGACAGGGTCCCTACGAGCAGTACTTC.

V usage is TRBV20-1 and J usage is TRBJ2-7; 10 nucleotides match TRBD2. CDR1 is DFQATT and CDR2 is SNEGSKA in the germline V gene (reference sequence). This CDR3 is 14 amino acids long. V shed 6 bases, J shed 0 bases, and the junction held 5 bases outside the gene matches. CDR3 in amino acids: CSAETSGRSYEQYF. For the CDR3, the DNA is TGCAGTGCGGAGACTAGCGGGCGCTCCTACGAGCAGTACTTC.

The gene calls are TRBV29-1 and TRBJ2-3; D uncertain. From germline, CDR1 is SQVTM and CDR2 ANQGSEA. The V and J ends lost 6 bases and 0 bases respectively, with 7 bases between them. This CDR3 region has 12 residues. The CDR3 reads CSVEDSTDTQYF. The CDR3 coding sequence is TGCAGCGTAGAGGACAGCACAGATACGCAGTATTTT.

Only a few counts were recorded for this clonotype. J is TRBJ2-7 and V is TRBV3-1, with 12 bases aligning to TRBD1. V lost 5 bases and J lost 5; bases outside the gene matches: 7. Germline V gene lookup returns CDR1 LGHDT and CDR2 YNNKEL (reference sequence). This CDR3 is 15 amino acids long. The CDR3 reads CASSVTGTGGNEQYF. The CDR3 DNA is TGTGCCAGCAGCGTCACCGGGACAGGGGGCAACGAGCAGTACTTC.

V gene TRBV7-3 combines with J gene TRBJ1-5, with TRBD1 identical over 7 bases. Per the germline V gene, CDR1 is SGHTA and CDR2 is FQGTGA. V shed 4 bases, J shed 4 bases, and the junction held 7 bases outside the gene matches. This CDR3 contains 15 residues. The CDR3 DNA is TGTGCCAGCAGCTCGCAAGACAGGGTAAATCAGCCCCAGCATTTT. Its translation is CASSSQDRVNQPQHF.

This clonotype came up a few times. The chain combines TRBV2 with TRBJ2-5; D gene uncertain. V dropped 3 bases and J dropped 9 bases, with 11 bases sitting between them. This CDR3 has 12 amino acids. Per the germline V gene, CDR1 is SNHLY and CDR2 is FYNNEI. The CDR3 nucleotides read TGTGCCAGCAGTGAGTTCCTTTGGTCCCAGTACTTC. This translates into CASSEFLWSQYF. Based on the CDR3 plus reference TRBV2 and TRBJ2-5, the full variable domain is EPEVTQTPSHQVTQMGQEVILRCVPISNHLYFYWYRQILGQKVEFLVSFYNNEISEKSEIFDDQFSVERPDGSNFTLKIRSTKLEDSAMYFCASSEFLWSQYFGPGTRLLVL.

V usage is TRBV14 and J usage is TRBJ2-1; 8 positions agree with TRBD1. Germline trimming cut 0 bases from V and 6 bases from J; bases unmatched to any gene: 10. The CDR3 consists of 17 residues. Looked up from germline, CDR1 is SGHDN and CDR2 is FVKESK. The CDR3 DNA reads TGTGCCAGCAGCCAAGATTTTGCAGGGGGCTTCCTCAATGAGCAGTTCTTC. It codes for CASSQDFAGGFLNEQFF.

This chain links TRBV29-1 with TRBJ2-5; TRBD2 might be the D (5 bases). Trimming pared 6 bases from V and 5 bases from J, leaving 10 bases between. CDR1 is SQVTM, CDR2 ANQGSEA, per germline. CDR3 length: 11 amino acids. Here the CDR3 reads CSVGSQETQYF. CDR3 DNA: TGCAGCGTGGGGAGTCAGGAGACCCAGTACTTC.

J is TRBJ1-1 and V is TRBV10-3; D remains ambiguous. This CDR3 region has 14 residues. The V gene's germline CDR1 is ENHRY and CDR2 SYGVKD. V lost 7 bases to trimming and J lost 4 bases, with 16 bases between them. The CDR3 nucleotides read TGTGCCATCATGCGGAGTGAGAAGGCCACTGAAGCTTTCTTT. Its protein is CAIMRSEKATEAFF.